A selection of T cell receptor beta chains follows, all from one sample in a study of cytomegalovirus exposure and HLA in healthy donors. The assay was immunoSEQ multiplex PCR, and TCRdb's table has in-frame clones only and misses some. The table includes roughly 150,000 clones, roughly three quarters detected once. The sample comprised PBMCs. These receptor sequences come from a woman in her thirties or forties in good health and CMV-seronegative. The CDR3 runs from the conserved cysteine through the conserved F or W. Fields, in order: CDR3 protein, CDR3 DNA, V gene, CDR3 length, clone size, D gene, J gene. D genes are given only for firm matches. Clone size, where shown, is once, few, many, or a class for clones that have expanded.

CASSSPTFSYEQYF TGTGCCAGCAGCTCCCCTACTTTTTCCTACGAGCAGTACTTC TRBV7-9 14 - - TRBJ2-7
CASGGAGGTSGSSVGELFF TGTGCCAGCGGGGGGGCAGGGGGGACTAGCGGATCTTCGGTTGGGGAGCTGTTTTTT TRBV28 19 few TRBD2 TRBJ2-2
CASSDRTKQFF TGCGCCAGCAGCGACCGGACTAAGCAGTTCTTC TRBV5-1 11 - - TRBJ2-1
CASSPTPTYNEQFF TGTGCCAGCTCACCGACTCCGACCTACAATGAGCAGTTCTTC TRBV18 14 - - TRBJ2-1
CASSTPLRGVWTDTQYF TGTGCCAGTAGTACGCCCCTCAGGGGGGTATGGACAGATACGCAGTATTTT TRBV19 17 - - TRBJ2-3
CASSIDSAPGQYYEQYF TGTGCCAGTAGTATAGATTCGGCCCCAGGGCAATACTACGAGCAGTACTTC TRBV19 17 - - TRBJ2-7
CASSPVLELKNIQYF TGTGCCAGCAGTCCCGTTCTTGAGCTCAAAAACATTCAGTACTTC TRBV28 15 - - TRBJ2-4
CASSLVSQLRDTQYF TGTGCCAGCAGCTTAGTGTCTCAATTGAGGGATACGCAGTATTTT TRBV7-8 15 - - TRBJ2-3
CASSLGGRGAGNTEAFF TGTGCCAGCAGTTTAGGCGGCAGGGGGGCCGGGAACACTGAAGCTTTCTTT TRBV28 17 - TRBD1 TRBJ1-1
CASSLGQGAAPLHF TGTGCCAGCAGCCTAGGACAGGGCGCGGCACCCCTCCACTTT TRBV7-2 14 - TRBD1 TRBJ1-6
CSAYRDEQFF TGCAGTGCCTACCGGGATGAGCAGTTCTTC TRBV20-1 10 - - TRBJ2-1
CASLLGQGFPNYGYTF TGCGCCAGCCTCCTGGGGCAGGGGTTCCCTAACTATGGCTACACCTTC TRBV10-2 16 - - TRBJ1-2
CASSKKGELPGQGSNQPQHF TGTGCCAGCAGCAAAAAAGGGGAGCTTCCGGGACAGGGGTCCAATCAGCCCCAGCATTTT TRBV21-1 20 - - TRBJ1-5
CSVETLGAGYGYTF TGCAGCGTTGAAACGTTGGGGGCAGGGTATGGCTACACCTTC TRBV29-1 14 few - TRBJ1-2
CASSFRGTVNEKLFF TGTGCCAGCAGTTTTAGGGGGACAGTTAATGAAAAACTGTTTTTT TRBV28 15 - TRBD1 TRBJ1-4
CASSDLAGGYNEQFF TGTGCCAGCAGTGACTTGGCGGGGGGGTACAATGAGCAGTTCTTC TRBV6-4 15 - TRBD2 TRBJ2-1
CASSQVLGGDLYNEQFF TGTGCCAGCAGCCAAGTGTTGGGGGGGGACCTATACAATGAGCAGTTCTTC TRBV4-2 17 - TRBD2 TRBJ2-1
CSVAGGYGYTF TGCAGCGTGGCAGGGGGGTATGGCTACACCTTC TRBV29-1 11 - TRBD1 TRBJ1-2
CASSADPQEGYEQYF TGTGCCAGCAGCGCAGACCCACAGGAGGGCTACGAGCAGTACTTC TRBV9 15 - - TRBJ2-7
CASSDAQGSYGYTF TGTGCCAGCAGTGATGCACAGGGCTCCTATGGCTACACCTTC TRBV2 14 few - TRBJ1-2
CASTLTATNTNTEAFF TGTGCCAGCACATTGACAGCAACTAACACGAACACTGAAGCTTTCTTT TRBV7-2 16 - - TRBJ1-1
CASSGLAGEQYF TGCGCCAGCAGTGGACTAGCGGGCGAGCAGTACTTC TRBV5-1 12 few TRBD2 TRBJ2-7
CASSQGQFRTGELFF TGTGCCAGCAGCCAAGGACAGTTCCGGACCGGGGAGCTGTTTTTT TRBV14 15 - - TRBJ2-2
CASNVAGTDTQYF TGTGCCAGCAACGTAGCGGGCACAGATACGCAGTATTTT TRBV5-4 13 - - TRBJ2-3
CASTAPQSGRAYEQYF TGTGCCAGCACCGCGCCCCAGAGCGGGAGGGCCTACGAGCAGTACTTC TRBV7-2 16 few TRBD2 TRBJ2-7
CASSYRATNEKLFF TGTGCCAGTAGTTACAGAGCAACTAATGAAAAACTGTTTTTT TRBV19 14 - - TRBJ1-4
CASSRLVVRNSPLHF TGTGCCAGCAGTCGATTGGTTGTCAGGAATTCACCCCTCCACTTT TRBV6-5 15 - - TRBJ1-6
CASSVSGGVYNEQFF TGTGCCAGCAGCGTAAGCGGGGGGGTTTACAATGAGCAGTTCTTC TRBV9 15 once TRBD2 TRBJ2-1
CASSQGGGFRTGELFF TGCGCCAGCAGCCAAGGAGGGGGCTTTCGGACCGGGGAGCTGTTTTTT TRBV4-3 16 - TRBD1 TRBJ2-2
CASSLDSQGRDTQYF TGTGCCAGCAGTTTGGACTCCCAAGGTAGAGATACGCAGTATTTT TRBV27 15 - - TRBJ2-3
CASSPVGLAGDTQYF TGTGCCAGCAGCCCGGTGGGACTAGCGGGAGATACGCAGTATTTT TRBV5-4 15 once TRBD2 TRBJ2-3
CSSSLSVNTEAFF TGTTCCAGCAGCTTATCCGTTAACACTGAAGCTTTCTTT TRBV7-9 13 - - TRBJ1-1
CASGQITGGSTEAFF TGTGCTAGTGGTCAAATAACAGGGGGCAGTACTGAAGCTTTCTTT TRBV12-5 15 - TRBD1 TRBJ1-1
CASSLSGHGLDSYGYTF TGTGCCAGCAGTTTATCGGGACACGGGCTAGATTCCTATGGCTACACCTTC TRBV27 17 - - TRBJ1-2
CAWSGSRGGGTGELFF TGTGCCTGGAGTGGCTCGCGGGGGGGTGGCACCGGGGAGCTGTTTTTT TRBV30 16 - TRBD2 TRBJ2-2
CSLGTGMGYF TGCAGCCTGGGGACAGGCATGGGGTATTTT TRBV20-1 10 few TRBD1 TRBJ2-3
CASSTTGGPNSPLHF TGCGCCAGCAGCACTACAGGGGGCCCTAATTCACCCCTCCACTTT TRBV5-1 15 - TRBD1 TRBJ1-6
CSVETSGSWNEQFF TGCAGCGTGGAGACTAGCGGGAGCTGGAATGAGCAGTTCTTC TRBV29-1 14 - TRBD2 TRBJ2-1
CAISVLGVVGLSSAFF TGTGCCATCAGTGTCTTAGGGGTTGTGGGTCTTAGTTCGGCTTTCTTT TRBV10-3 16 - - TRBJ1-1
CASSLVFSGGRETQYF TGTGCCAGCAGCTTAGTCTTTAGCGGGGGAAGGGAGACCCAGTACTTC TRBV11-2 16 once TRBD2 TRBJ2-5
CASRQTGADTQYF TGTGCCAGCAGGCAGACAGGGGCAGATACGCAGTATTTT TRBV7-2 13 - TRBD1 TRBJ2-3
CASRGTTATNEKLFF TGTGCCAGCCGGGGAACAACGGCTACTAATGAAAAACTGTTTTTT TRBV6-1 15 - - TRBJ1-4
CSVPRLQNTGELFF TGCAGCGTTCCACGATTACAGAACACCGGGGAGCTGTTTTTT TRBV29-1 14 - - TRBJ2-2
CASSQGTGGPYEQYF TGTGCCAGCAGCCAAGGGACGGGAGGGCCATACGAGCAGTACTTC TRBV4-2 15 once TRBD2 TRBJ2-7
CASSSTGGGGYTEAFF TGTGCCAGCAGCTCGACAGGGGGCGGTGGGTACACTGAAGCTTTCTTT TRBV7-9 16 - TRBD1 TRBJ1-1
CASSNKDRGLYEQYF TGCGCCAGCAGCAATAAGGACAGGGGGCTCTACGAGCAGTACTTC TRBV5-1 15 once TRBD1 TRBJ2-7
CASSFDRSGNTIYF TGTGCCAGCAGCTTCGACAGATCTGGAAACACCATATATTTT TRBV7-2 14 - - TRBJ1-3
CASSQRSGGPDTQYF TGTGCCAGCAGCCAACGATCAGGGGGACCAGATACGCAGTATTTT TRBV7-9 15 - TRBD1 TRBJ2-3
CASRFSGGGYTF TGTGCCAGCAGATTCTCAGGGGGTGGCTACACCTTC TRBV6-1 12 - TRBD1 TRBJ1-2
CAITSGVGEQYF TGTGCCATCACTAGCGGTGTAGGGGAGCAGTACTTC TRBV10-3 12 - TRBD2 TRBJ2-7
CAISEGQGHGELFF TGTGCCATCAGTGAAGGGCAGGGGCACGGGGAGCTGTTTTTT TRBV10-3 14 - - TRBJ2-2
CASSPVTAGGGDTQYF TGTGCCAGCAGCCCTGTGACGGCGGGGGGTGGAGATACGCAGTATTTT TRBV6-4 16 - TRBD2 TRBJ2-3
CASSFFGGRTDTQYF TGTGCCAGCAGCTTCTTCGGGGGTAGAACAGATACGCAGTATTTT TRBV11-3 15 few - TRBJ2-3
CASSERGGPDTQYF TGTGCCAGCAGTGAGCGGGGGGGCCCAGATACGCAGTATTTT TRBV6-4 14 - TRBD2 TRBJ2-3
CASSAGGQGAIQETQYF TGTGCCAGCAGCGCCGGGGGGCAGGGGGCAATCCAAGAGACCCAGTACTTC TRBV11-2 17 - - TRBJ2-5
CASSKGQAGGEKLFF TGTGCCAGCAGCAAGGGACAGGCCGGGGGTGAAAAACTGTTTTTT TRBV5-4 15 few TRBD1 TRBJ1-4
CASSLDGSIQGGNYGYTF TGTGCCAGCAGCTTAGACGGGTCAATACAGGGGGGTAACTATGGCTACACCTTC TRBV7-2 18 - TRBD1 TRBJ1-2
CAWSRTEVLGNTIYF TGTGCCTGGAGTCGCACGGAGGTTTTAGGAAACACCATATATTTT TRBV30 15 few - TRBJ1-3
CASSLVLGGEQFF TGTGCCAGCAGCCTAGTTCTCGGAGGGGAGCAGTTCTTC TRBV14 13 - - TRBJ2-1